The rows below give T cell receptor beta chains drawn from one sample of a study of Ad26.COV2.S vaccination and SARS-CoV-2 variants. Using immunoSEQ multiplex PCR, the repertoire was profiled, and TCRdb retains in-frame clones only, with some absent. The data contain some 340,000 clones, just under 85% of them singletons. The material sequenced was peripheral blood, taken in a trial of Ad26.COV2.S vaccine versus placebo. The receptors here all came from a person between 18 and 59 years old who received the Ad26.COV2.S COVID-19 vaccine or a placebo. Both conserved end residues are part of each CDR3.

J,V,CDR3
TRBJ2-7,TRBV6-6,CASSWTESWPSGIGFTYEQYF
TRBJ1-1,TRBV10-3,CAIGGKLGHTNTEAFF
TRBJ1-2,TRBV20-1,CSASAREGYTF
TRBJ1-1,TRBV6-5,CASSYEGQGGPLEAFF
TRBJ1-2,TRBV2,CASSEVRLYGYTF
TRBJ2-1,TRBV6-4,CASSLFQRGLGQFF
TRBJ1-2,TRBV7-2,CASTAKAGTAYGYTF
TRBJ2-7,TRBV7-9,CASSLVGTGAPTYEQYF
TRBJ2-3,TRBV11-2,CASSPSGMTDTQYF
TRBJ1-6,TRBV10-3,CAISPGRTIEPLHF
TRBJ1-2,TRBV14,CASSQDSFGGGYGYTF
TRBJ1-1,TRBV11-2,CASSQTGRTEAFF
TRBJ1-1,TRBV5-1,CASSLDGTAEAFF
TRBJ2-7,TRBV7-2,CASSLARDRVSYEQYF
TRBJ2-7,TRBV6-6,CASSLQNEQYF
TRBJ2-7,TRBV10-2,CASSPQGTPYEQYF
TRBJ2-7,TRBV27,CASSLSGEQYF
TRBJ1-1,TRBV6-1,CASSEYGTVNTEAFF
TRBJ2-7,TRBV7-9,CASSGDGREQYF
TRBJ2-3,TRBV2,CASSESNLTQYF
TRBJ1-1,TRBV6-5,CARRLAGKNTEAFF
TRBJ2-2,TRBV11-3,CASSLTGELFF
TRBJ2-7,TRBV6-5,CASSRDRGSYEQYF
TRBJ1-2,TRBV6-5,CASRTRTGGSYGYTF
TRBJ1-1,TRBV5-1,CASSFTGELTEAFF
TRBJ1-2,TRBV7-3,CASSARTGSNYGYTF
TRBJ2-1,TRBV28,CASSPRGGHYNEQFF
TRBJ1-4,TRBV29-1,CSAGGGKTKLFF
TRBJ1-4,TRBV28,CASSLRSPGTNEKLFF
TRBJ2-7,TRBV7-9,CASSPDYSYEQYF
TRBJ2-3,TRBV10-3,CAISEFGGAGTDTQYF